This is a list of T cell receptor beta chains from one sample in a study of T cells in Graves' hyperthyroidism and ophthalmopathy. TCRdb analysed the multiplex PCR reads with MiXCR anew, one entry per CDR3 protein. The data show a few hundred thousand distinct CDR3 sequences, 15% to 18% seen once. Sequencing used blood. The receptors stem from a woman between 25 and 40 years old with Graves' hyperthyroidism. Both conserved end residues are part of each CDR3. The D gene is left open where the match is weak. Only part of the rows carry a size: once, few, many, or a class if the clone is expanded.

j_call v_call clone_size d_call cdr3_length cdr3_aa cdr3_nt
TRBJ1-2 TRBV12-3/TRBV12-4 - TRBD1 16 CASSLDRGRPNYGYTF TGTGCCAGCAGTCTCGACAGGGGGCGCCCCAACTATGGCTACACCTTC
TRBJ2-2 TRBV19 few - 15 CASSPGRGNTGELFF TGTGCCAGTAGTCCAGGCAGGGGAAACACCGGGGAGCTGTTTTTT
TRBJ1-1 TRBV6-6 - - 15 CASSYYGTTRTEAFF TGTGCCAGCAGTTACTACGGGACCACCAGGACTGAAGCTTTCTTT
TRBJ2-2 TRBV24-1 - TRBD2 17 CATSDRTSGPNTGELFF TGTGCCACCAGTGACAGGACTAGCGGGCCTAACACCGGGGAGCTGTTTTTT
TRBJ2-1 TRBV7-6 many - 14 CASSFRGVGFEQFF TGTGCCAGCAGCTTCCGTGGGGTCGGATTTGAGCAGTTCTTC
TRBJ1-2 TRBV27 many - 13 CATLGSSNYGYTF TGTGCCACCCTTGGGTCCTCTAACTATGGCTACACCTTC
TRBJ2-1 TRBV15 once - 14 CATSETRGFNEQFF TGTGCCACCAGCGAGACTAGAGGGTTCAATGAGCAGTTCTTC
TRBJ2-2 TRBV11-3 many TRBD2 15 CASSPGLAGAGELFF TGTGCCAGCAGCCCTGGACTAGCGGGAGCCGGGGAGCTGTTTTTT
TRBJ2-5 TRBV20-1 many TRBD2 16 CSVWTSGSGVLETQYF TGCAGCGTCTGGACTAGCGGGAGTGGAGTCCTGGAGACCCAGTACTTC
TRBJ2-1 TRBV24-1 few TRBD2 16 CATSDATSGACNEQFF TGTGCCACCAGTGATGCGACTAGCGGGGCCTGCAATGAGCAGTTCTTC
TRBJ2-1 TRBV9 - - 22 CASSDNPGHLDPSASSYNEQFF TGTGCCAGCAGCGACAACCCTGGACACCTTGACCCTAGCGCGAGCTCCTACAATGAGCAGTTCTTC
TRBJ1-3 TRBV7-9 - - 16 CASSLVPGGSGNTIYF TGTGCCAGCAGCTTAGTTCCGGGAGGCTCTGGAAACACCATATATTTT
TRBJ2-4 TRBV10-3 - - 14 CAISSETGPGIQYF TGTGCCATCAGTTCCGAGACCGGTCCGGGCATTCAGTACTTC
TRBJ1-2 TRBV18 - - 15 CASPPRRAIDYGYTF TGTGCCAGCCCACCACGGCGGGCGATTGACTATGGCTACACCTTC
TRBJ2-2 TRBV29-1 few - 17 CSVEAYRQVSGTGELFF TGCAGCGTTGAAGCGTATCGGCAGGTATCGGGCACCGGGGAGCTGTTTTTT
TRBJ2-7 TRBV3-1 many - 14 CASSPDPGPYEQYF TGTGCCAGCAGCCCGGACCCCGGCCCCTACGAGCAGTACTTC
TRBJ2-2 TRBV18 few TRBD2 16 CASSPRGAYDTGELFF TGTGCCAGCTCACCGCGGGGGGCGTATGACACCGGGGAGCTGTTTTTT
TRBJ2-5 TRBV20-1 few - 13 CSAEGRAGETQYF TGCAGTGCAGAGGGCAGGGCTGGTGAGACCCAGTACTTC
TRBJ2-7 TRBV2 - - 13 CASSPDIPYEQYF TGTGCCAGCAGCCCCGACATTCCCTACGAGCAGTACTTC
TRBJ2-1 TRBV2 many TRBD2 12 CARLAEGDEQFF TGTGCCAGACTAGCGGAGGGCGATGAGCAGTTCTTC
TRBJ2-1 TRBV11-3 many TRBD2 14 CASSLGSGKDEQFF TGTGCCAGCAGCTTAGGTAGCGGGAAGGATGAGCAGTTCTTC
TRBJ2-4 TRBV18 many - 15 CASSPVGLAKNIQYF TGTGCCAGCTCACCCGTGGGCCTAGCCAAAAACATTCAGTACTTC
TRBJ2-7 TRBV7-2 many TRBD2 17 CASSMDRDYLSSYEQYF TGTGCCAGCAGCATGGACCGGGACTACCTCAGCTCCTACGAGCAGTACTTC
TRBJ2-2 TRBV5-1 many TRBD1 15 CASRQTGVMTGELFF TGCGCCAGCAGGCAGACAGGGGTCATGACCGGGGAGCTGTTTTTT
TRBJ2-1 TRBV6-5 few TRBD2 15 CASSFRLAGYNGQFF TGTGCCAGCAGTTTTCGACTAGCGGGTTACAATGGGCAGTTCTTC
TRBJ1-1 TRBV11-2 many TRBD1 14 CASSLTQGVTEAFF TGTGCCAGCAGCTTGACCCAGGGGGTCACTGAAGCTTTCTTT
TRBJ2-5 TRBV7-2 many - 15 CASSPGGGSQETQYF TGTGCCAGCAGCCCCGGTGGGGGGTCACAAGAGACCCAGTACTTC